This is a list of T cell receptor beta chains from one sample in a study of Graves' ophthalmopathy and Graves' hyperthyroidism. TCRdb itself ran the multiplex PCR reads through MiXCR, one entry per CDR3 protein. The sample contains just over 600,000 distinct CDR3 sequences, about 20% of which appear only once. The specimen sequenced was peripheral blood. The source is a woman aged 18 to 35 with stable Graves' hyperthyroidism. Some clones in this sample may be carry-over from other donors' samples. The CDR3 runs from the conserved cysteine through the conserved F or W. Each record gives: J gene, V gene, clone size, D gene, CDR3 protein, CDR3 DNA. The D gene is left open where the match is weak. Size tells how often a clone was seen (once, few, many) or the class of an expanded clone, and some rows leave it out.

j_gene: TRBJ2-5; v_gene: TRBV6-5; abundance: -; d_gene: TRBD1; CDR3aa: CASSWDRSTETQYF; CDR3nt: TGTGCCAGCAGTTGGGACAGGTCCACGGAGACCCAGTACTTC
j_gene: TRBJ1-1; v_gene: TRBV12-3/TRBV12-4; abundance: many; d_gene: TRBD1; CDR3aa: CASSPQGAGVEAFF; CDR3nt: TGTGCCAGCAGTCCACAGGGGGCGGGAGTTGAAGCTTTCTTT
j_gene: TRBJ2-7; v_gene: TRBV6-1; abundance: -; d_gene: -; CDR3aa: CASRNGRVGEQYF; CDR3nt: TGTGCCAGCAGGAATGGCAGGGTAGGGGAGCAGTACTTC
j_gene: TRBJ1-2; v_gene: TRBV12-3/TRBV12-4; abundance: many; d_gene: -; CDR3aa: CASTLLGTTDARMF; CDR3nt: TGTGCCAGCACCCTCCTAGGGACAACTGACGCCCGGATGTTC
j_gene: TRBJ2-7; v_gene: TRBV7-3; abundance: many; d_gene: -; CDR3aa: CASSPGNGGLNEQYF; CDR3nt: TGTGCCAGCAGCCCCGGAAACGGAGGCCTAAACGAGCAGTACTTC
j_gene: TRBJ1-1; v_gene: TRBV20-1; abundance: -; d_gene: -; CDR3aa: CSARDRGSTEAFF; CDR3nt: TGCAGTGCTAGAGATAGGGGGAGTACTGAAGCTTTCTTT
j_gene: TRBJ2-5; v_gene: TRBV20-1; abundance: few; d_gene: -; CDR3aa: CSARLPLGETQYF; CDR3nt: TGCAGTGCTAGACTGCCACTGGGGGAGACCCAGTACTTC
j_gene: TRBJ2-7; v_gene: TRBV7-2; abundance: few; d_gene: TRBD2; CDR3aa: CASSPPLLLAGGSKSSYEQYF; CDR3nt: TGTGCCAGCAGTCCCCCCCTCTTACTAGCGGGGGGCTCTAAAAGCTCCTACGAGCAGTACTTC
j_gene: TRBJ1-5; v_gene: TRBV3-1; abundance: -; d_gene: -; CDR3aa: CASSHRTPSNQPQHF; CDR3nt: TGTGCCAGCAGCCACCGGACACCTAGCAATCAGCCCCAGCATTTT
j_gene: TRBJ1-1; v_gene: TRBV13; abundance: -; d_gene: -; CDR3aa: CASSLSPEPEAFF; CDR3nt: TGTGCCAGCAGCTTAAGTCCGGAGCCTGAAGCTTTCTTT
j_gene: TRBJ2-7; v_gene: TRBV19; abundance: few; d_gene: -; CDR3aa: CASGWGAAESYEQYF; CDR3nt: TGTGCCTCCGGGTGGGGCGCCGCTGAGTCCTACGAGCAGTACTTC
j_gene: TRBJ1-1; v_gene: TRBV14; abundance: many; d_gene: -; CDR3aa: CASSQDGTMNTEAFF; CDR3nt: TGTGCCAGCAGCCAAGACGGCACAATGAACACTGAAGCTTTCTTT
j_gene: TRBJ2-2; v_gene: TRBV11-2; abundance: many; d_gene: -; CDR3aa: CASSLAGSTGELFF; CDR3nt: TGTGCCAGCAGCTTGGCGGGGAGCACCGGGGAGCTGTTTTTT
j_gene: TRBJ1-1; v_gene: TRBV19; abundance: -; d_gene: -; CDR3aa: CASTVRFLNTEAFF; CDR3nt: TGTGCCAGTACGGTCCGGTTCCTGAACACTGAAGCTTTCTTT
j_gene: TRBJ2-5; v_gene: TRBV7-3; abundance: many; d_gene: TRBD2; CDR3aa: CASSPQRGGPGETQYF; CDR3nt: TGTGCCAGCAGCCCCCAGCGGGGGGGGCCGGGGGAGACCCAGTACTTC
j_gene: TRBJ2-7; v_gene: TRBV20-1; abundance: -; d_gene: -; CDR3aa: CSATGILYEQYF; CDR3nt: TGCAGTGCCACCGGGATCCTCTACGAGCAGTACTTC
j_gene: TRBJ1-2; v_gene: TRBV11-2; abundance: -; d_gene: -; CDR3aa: CASSLGRVYGYTF; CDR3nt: TGTGCCAGCAGCTTGGGACGTGTTTATGGCTACACCTTC
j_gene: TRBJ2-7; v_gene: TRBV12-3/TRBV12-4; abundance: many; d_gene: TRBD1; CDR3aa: CASSLGTEAYEQYF; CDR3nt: TGTGCCAGCAGTTTGGGGACAGAAGCCTACGAGCAGTACTTC
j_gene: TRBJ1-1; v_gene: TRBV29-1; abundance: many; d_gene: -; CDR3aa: CSVEGRDTEAFF; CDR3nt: TGCAGCGTTGAGGGTCGGGACACTGAAGCTTTCTTT
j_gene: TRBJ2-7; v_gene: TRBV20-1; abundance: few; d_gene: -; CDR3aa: CSAERFPTSSYEQYF; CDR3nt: TGCAGTGCTGAGCGCTTTCCGACGAGCTCCTACGAGCAGTACTTC
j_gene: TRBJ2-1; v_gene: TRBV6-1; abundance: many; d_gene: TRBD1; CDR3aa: CASSARDRGLNEQFF; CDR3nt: TGTGCCAGCAGTGCCCGGGACAGGGGGCTTAATGAGCAGTTCTTC
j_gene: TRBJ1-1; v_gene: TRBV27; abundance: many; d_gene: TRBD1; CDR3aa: CASSPIRDRGPNTEAFF; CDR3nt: TGTGCCAGCAGTCCGATAAGGGACAGGGGTCCTAACACTGAAGCTTTCTTT
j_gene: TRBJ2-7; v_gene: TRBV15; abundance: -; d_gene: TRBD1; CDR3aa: CATSEDRFSYEQYF; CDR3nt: TGTGCCACCAGCGAGGACAGGTTTTCCTACGAGCAGTACTTC